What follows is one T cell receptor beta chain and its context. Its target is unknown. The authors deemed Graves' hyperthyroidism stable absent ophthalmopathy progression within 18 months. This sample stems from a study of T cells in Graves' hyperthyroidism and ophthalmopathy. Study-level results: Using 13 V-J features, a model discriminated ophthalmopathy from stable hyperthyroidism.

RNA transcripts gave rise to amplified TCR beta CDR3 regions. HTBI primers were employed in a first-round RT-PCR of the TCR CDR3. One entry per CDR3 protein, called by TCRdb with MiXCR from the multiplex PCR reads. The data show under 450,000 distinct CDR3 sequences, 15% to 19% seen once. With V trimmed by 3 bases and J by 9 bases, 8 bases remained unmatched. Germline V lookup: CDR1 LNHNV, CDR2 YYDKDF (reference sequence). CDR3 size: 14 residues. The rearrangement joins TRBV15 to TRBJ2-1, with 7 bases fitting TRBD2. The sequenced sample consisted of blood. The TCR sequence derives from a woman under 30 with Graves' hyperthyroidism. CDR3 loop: CATSRSGLYSEQFF. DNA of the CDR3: TGTGCCACCAGCAGGTCGGGACTATATAGTGAGCAGTTCTTC.